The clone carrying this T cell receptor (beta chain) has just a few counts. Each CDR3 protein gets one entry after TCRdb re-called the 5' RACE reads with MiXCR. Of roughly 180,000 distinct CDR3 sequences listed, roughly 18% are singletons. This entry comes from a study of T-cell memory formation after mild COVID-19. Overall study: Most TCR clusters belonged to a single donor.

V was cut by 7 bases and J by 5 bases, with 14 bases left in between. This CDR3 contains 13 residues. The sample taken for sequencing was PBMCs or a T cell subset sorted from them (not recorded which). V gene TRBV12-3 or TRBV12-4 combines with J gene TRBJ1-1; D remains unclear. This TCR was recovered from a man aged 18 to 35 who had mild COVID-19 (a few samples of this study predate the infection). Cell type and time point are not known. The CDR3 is CASTPRASTEAFF. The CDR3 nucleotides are TGTGCCAGCACGCCGAGGGCTTCGACTGAAGCTTTCTTT.